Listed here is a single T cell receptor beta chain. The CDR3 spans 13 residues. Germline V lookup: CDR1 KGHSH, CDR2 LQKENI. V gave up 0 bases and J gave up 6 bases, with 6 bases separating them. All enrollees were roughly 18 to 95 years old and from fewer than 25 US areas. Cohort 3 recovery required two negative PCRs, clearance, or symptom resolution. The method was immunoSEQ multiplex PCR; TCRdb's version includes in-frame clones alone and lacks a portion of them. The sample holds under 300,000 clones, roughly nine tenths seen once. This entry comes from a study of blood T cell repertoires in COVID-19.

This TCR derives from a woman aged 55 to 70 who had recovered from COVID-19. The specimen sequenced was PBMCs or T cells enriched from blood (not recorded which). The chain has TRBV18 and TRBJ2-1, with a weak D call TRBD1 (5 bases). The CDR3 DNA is TGTGCCAGCTCACCACCGACAGTCAATGAGCAGTTCTTC. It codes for CASSPPTVNEQFF.